This is a list of T cell receptor beta chains from one sample in a study of blood T cell repertoires in COVID-19. Method: immunoSEQ multiplex PCR; TCRdb's copy keeps in-frame clones and lacks some. This sample yields some 40,000 clones, of which around 80% are seen a single time; more than 30% belongs to the top ten. Source material: peripheral blood. Receptors were obtained from a man at least 80 years old with active or convalescent COVID-19. CDR3s include the opening cysteine and the closing phenylalanine or tryptophan. The D gene is left open where the match is weak. Size is omitted from some rows. Given values are once, few, many or a class for expanded clones.

d_call	v_call	clone_size	j_call	cdr3_nt	cdr3_aa
-	TRBV10-1	once	TRBJ2-1	TGCGCCAGCAGAATCCTCTCAAACGGGTACAATGAGCAGTTCTTC	CASRILSNGYNEQFF
TRBD2	TRBV2	-	TRBJ2-4	TGTGCCAGCAGTGAAGGTAGCGGGCGAGCCAAAAACATTCAGTACTTC	CASSEGSGRAKNIQYF
TRBD1	TRBV7-6	-	TRBJ1-5	TGTGCCAGCAGCTTAGGACAGGGGGCGCGGCAGCCCCAGCATTTT	CASSLGQGARQPQHF
-	TRBV7-9	-	TRBJ1-2	TGTGCCAGCAGCGTGGGCCGCTCTAACTATGGCTACACCTTC	CASSVGRSNYGYTF
TRBD2	TRBV18	-	TRBJ2-7	TGTGCCAGCTCAGCGATGGGACTAGCCGCCTACGAGCAGTACTTC	CASSAMGLAAYEQYF
-	TRBV2	-	TRBJ2-7	TGTGCCAGCACTTCAGGCAACTCCTACGAGCAGTACTTC	CASTSGNSYEQYF
TRBD1	TRBV13	-	TRBJ1-4	TGTGCCAGCAGCGGCCGCCTTGACAGGGCGGGTGAAAAACTGTTTTTT	CASSGRLDRAGEKLFF
-	TRBV10-1	-	TRBJ2-3	TGCGCCAGCAGGGCCCGGACAGAAAGCACAGATACGCAGTATTTT	CASRARTESTDTQYF
-	TRBV27	-	TRBJ1-1	TGTGCCAGCAGCCAAGGGCCGGGGGGTGAAGCTTTCTTT	CASSQGPGGEAFF
TRBD2	TRBV24-1	few	TRBJ2-2	TGTGCCACCAGTGACAGTAGCGGGAGGGTGAACACCGGGGAGCTGTTTTTT	CATSDSSGRVNTGELFF
TRBD1	TRBV28	-	TRBJ1-4	TGTGCCAGCAGTTTTGGGACAGGGGGTGGACGAGGAAAACTGTTTTTT	CASSFGTGGGRGKLFF
-	TRBV29-1	-	TRBJ1-1	TGCAGCGCCTACAGGGATAACACTGAAGCTTTCTTT	CSAYRDNTEAFF
TRBD2	TRBV15	-	TRBJ2-7	TGTGCCACCAGCAGGGAGCGGGGACCCTACGAGCAGTACTTC	CATSRERGPYEQYF
-	TRBV7-3	once	TRBJ2-5	TGTGCCAGCAGCTTAACCCCCGGGTCGGGAGAGACCCAGTACTTC	CASSLTPGSGETQYF
TRBD1	TRBV4-3	few	TRBJ2-2	TGCGCCAGCGGAAAAACAGGGGGCGGTGCCGGGGAGCTGTTTTTT	CASGKTGGGAGELFF
-	TRBV7-9	few	TRBJ1-6	TGTGCCAGCAGCACCCAACAGAATTCACCCCTCCACTTT	CASSTQQNSPLHF
TRBD1	TRBV27	-	TRBJ2-5	TGTGCCAGCAGTTTAGGGACAGGGAACGATAGAGAGACCCAGTACTTC	CASSLGTGNDRETQYF
-	TRBV19	few	TRBJ1-2	TGTGCCAGTAGACAACCTCCGACAAATGGCTACACCTTC	CASRQPPTNGYTF
TRBD1	TRBV24-1	-	TRBJ2-1	TGTGCCACCAGCCGCGACAGGGTTTACAATGAGCAGTTCTTC	CATSRDRVYNEQFF
-	TRBV11-2	-	TRBJ2-7	TGTGCCAGCAGCTTAGTCGTTGCTTGGAGCTCCTACGAGCAGTACTTC	CASSLVVAWSSYEQYF
-	TRBV3-1/TRBV3-2	-	TRBJ1-2	TGTGCCAGCAGCCTTATCACCCGACAAGACGGCTACACCTTC	CASSLITRQDGYTF
-	TRBV5-6	few	TRBJ2-1	TGTGCCAGCAGCACCAGCGAGGTTAATGAGCAGTTCTTC	CASSTSEVNEQFF
TRBD1	TRBV7-9	once	TRBJ2-7	TGTGCCAGCAGCCGACCGACAGGGGGGGCCTACGAGCAGTACTTC	CASSRPTGGAYEQYF
TRBD2	TRBV2	-	TRBJ2-1	TGTGCCAGCAGCGATTCAGGGACTAGCGGGAGGGCCAAAGGGACCTACAATGAGCAGTTCTTC	CASSDSGTSGRAKGTYNEQFF
-	TRBV27	-	TRBJ2-1	TGTGCCAGCAGAGGGATAGGGGCATTTAATGAGCAGTTCTTC	CASRGIGAFNEQFF
TRBD2	TRBV9	-	TRBJ2-3	TGTGCCAGCAGCGGTAGCGGGGGGGCAAGAGATACGCAGTATTTT	CASSGSGGARDTQYF
-	TRBV28	-	TRBJ1-4	TGTGCCAGCAGTTTACGGCCCCCCGACAACTTCGGAAAACTGTTTTTT	CASSLRPPDNFGKLFF
TRBD2	TRBV5-4	-	TRBJ2-3	TGTGCCAGCAGGCCTTGGGGGACTAGCGGGGGTCCTAGCACAGATACGCAGTATTTT	CASRPWGTSGGPSTDTQYF
TRBD2	TRBV10-3	-	TRBJ2-1	TGTGCCATCAGCACCGGGACTAGCGGGACAAATGAGCAGTTCTTC	CAISTGTSGTNEQFF
TRBD1	TRBV6-2/TRBV6-3	-	TRBJ1-6	TGTGCCAGCAGTTACCCTAGGGGACAGGGTCGTTCACCCCTCCACTTT	CASSYPRGQGRSPLHF
-	TRBV28	once	TRBJ1-2	TGTGCCAGCAGTTCTTATGGAGGGCGGGACTATGGCTACACCTTC	CASSSYGGRDYGYTF
-	TRBV19	-	TRBJ1-2	TGTGCCAGTAGTAGGCGACAGGACTATGGCTACACCTTC	CASSRRQDYGYTF
TRBD1	TRBV11-3	-	TRBJ2-2	TGTGCCAGCAGCTCCCGGGACAGGGCCGAGCTGTTTTTT	CASSSRDRAELFF
TRBD2	TRBV11-2	-	TRBJ2-7	TGTGCCAGTAATAGCGGGCCGAACCCCTACGAGCAGTACTTC	CASNSGPNPYEQYF
TRBD1	TRBV5-5	-	TRBJ1-2	TGTGCCAGCAGCTTGGCGAACAGGGGCAACTATGGCTACACCTTC	CASSLANRGNYGYTF
TRBD2	TRBV15	-	TRBJ2-3	TGTGCCACCAGCCCCCGGAGCGGGGGTACAGATACGCAGTATTTT	CATSPRSGGTDTQYF
TRBD1	TRBV28	-	TRBJ2-5	TGTGCCAGTCAAACAGGGGGCGGGGAGACCCAGTACTTC	CASQTGGGETQYF
-	TRBV28	-	TRBJ1-5	TGTGCCAGCAGTTTACTAAATCAGCCCCAGCATTTT	CASSLLNQPQHF
-	TRBV11-2	few	TRBJ1-4	TGTGCCAGCTCCCGGGAGGGAAATGAAAAACTGTTTTTT	CASSREGNEKLFF
-	TRBV2	-	TRBJ2-3	TGTGCCAGCAGAGGCGGGAGCACAGATACGCAGTATTTT	CASRGGSTDTQYF
-	TRBV6-5	-	TRBJ2-2	TGTGCCAGCAGACAGGCCGCGAACACCGGGGAGCTGTTTTTT	CASRQAANTGELFF
-	TRBV7-3	-	TRBJ2-7	TGTGCCAGCAGCTTAAACAGGGGGGGTGAGCAGTACTTC	CASSLNRGGEQYF
-	TRBV19	-	TRBJ1-6	TGTGCCAGTAGTATCGGGGTGTATCGGTCACCCCTCCACTTT	CASSIGVYRSPLHF
TRBD2	TRBV7-9	-	TRBJ2-7	TGTGCCAGCAGCCCTCCCTCCGGGGGGGGGATTTCCGAGCAGTACTTC	CASSPPSGGGISEQYF
-	TRBV19	-	TRBJ1-2	TGTGCCAGTAGAGCAACTTTTGGCTACACCTTC	CASRATFGYTF